The present T cell receptor beta chain was sequenced within a study of blood T cell repertoires in COVID-19. Study details: Samples came from the United States, Italy and Spain, spanning acute and convalescent COVID-19. Sources were T cells, B-cell-depleted T cells, or PBMCs; the material itself was cDNA or gDNA.

Under the authors' procedure: Researchers report that nucleated cell counts were estimated from reference gene primer amplification. Sequencing used immunoSEQ multiplex PCR; TCRdb keeps in-frame clones, though not all of them. V and J calls and clone size follow that table, whereas D and trimming were derived from the DNA. The sample includes about 150,000 clones, roughly four fifths of them seen just once. This CDR3 comprises 14 residues. Germline assignment: CDR1 SEHNR and CDR2 FQNEAQ (reference sequence). V trimming: 5 bases; J trimming: 5 bases; junction bases outside the gene matches: 7. Sequencing input: peripheral blood. The receptor was derived from a woman aged 55-69 years with acute or convalescent COVID-19. J is TRBJ1-2 and V is TRBV7-9; 8 positions agree with TRBD1. This chain's CDR3 is CASSPPDRAYGYTF. CDR3 nucleotide sequence: TGTGCCAGCAGCCCCCCGGACAGGGCATATGGCTACACCTTC. Complete variable domain (other parts from reference TRBV7-9 and TRBJ1-2): DTGVSQNPRHKITKRGQNVTFRCDPISEHNRLYWYRQTLGQGPEFLTYFQNEAQLEKSRLLSDRFSAERPKGSFSTLEIQRTEQGDSAMYLCASSPPDRAYGYTFGSGTRLTVV.